The T cell receptor beta chain described here comes from a study of T cell responses to AZD1222 COVID-19 vaccine (dated by TCRdb to about 2021). The study in broad terms: A total of approximately 250 trial participants underwent TCR sequencing, of whom 200 to 220 had received two doses of AZD1222 and some 25 had received two doses of the MenACWY control vaccine. Enrollment into the trials was organized by age into subgroups of 18-55, 56-69 and 70-plus years, and those subgroups contained roughly 140, 27 and 60 TCR-sequenced participants, respectively. Overall results and qualifications from the work: Most participants were white British and females outnumbered males, and the authors suggested that clonal diversity may have been underestimated. Conclusions about previously exposed vaccinees are limited, since just 5 to 7 AZD1222 recipients were seropositive for SARS-CoV-2 at baseline. In the small 56-69-year group, the increase in depth fell short of significance, most likely because of low power. The vaccine-associated CD4 TCRs covered the entire spike protein, and the dominant responses fell in regions 160-218 and 743-854. Reportedly, close to half of the unique spike-specific TCRs recognized epitopes lying outside the regions that are mutated in the B.1.351 and B.1.1.7 variants. Spike-specific TCR breadth and depth rose significantly after two AZD1222 doses compared with day 0 and with MenACWY recipients. Because no day 14 peak-response samples were available, repertoires were characterized only after the peak T cell response.

The V and J ends are trimmed by 5 bases and 2 bases, leaving 9 bases between them. CDR1 and CDR2, per the germline V gene, are KGHDR and SFDVKD. Counted from cysteine to phenylalanine, this CDR3 has 13 amino acids. Only the CDR3 DNA is retained, 39 bases long and in frame from the first base. The time point label here, explained by the study, means: about 28 days (+/-7) after the second vaccine dose. AZD1222 recipients with second doses at about 4 weeks or about 12 weeks were pooled, because spike-specific TCR depth and breadth did not differ between schedules. Samples from vaccinated people were obtained from the UK trials COV001 and COV002, which included a single-blind randomized controlled phase 2/3 trial of AZD1222 (ChAdOx1 nCoV-19) in healthy adults. For TCRbeta chain sequencing, PBMC samples were collected from trial participants at day 0 and at day 28 after the second dose. The CDR3 regions of human TCRbeta chains were analyzed by immunosequencing. The authors' pipeline ran thus. TCRs in the repertoires were compared against a reference library of SARS-CoV-2-specific TCRs that had been generated with the MIRA antigen-specificity platform. Breadth meant the fraction of unique TCRs that were SARS-CoV-2-associated, whereas depth meant the fraction of total T cells that were SARS-CoV-2-associated. Each spike-specific TCR was assigned to its reactive spike region and to a CD4 or CD8 class using the MIRA data. Log10-transformed breadth and depth values were compared by one-way ANOVA with Sidak's multiple comparisons tests. TCRdb holds this immuneACCESS table with in-frame rearrangements only. Some clones are missing; in checked studies, unresolved V genes explain under half, and the rest has no known cause. That table supplies the V and J calls and clone size; D and trimming were determined from the DNA. This sample lists under 200,000 clones; around 89% were detected once. In total, the top ten clones hold roughly a quarter of the sample.

This clone appeared a single time. Its antigen specificity is not known. Base quality data are lacking; no much larger clone is found one base away. This sample comprised peripheral blood, obtained 28 days after the second AZD1222 dose. This sequence originates from an adult who received the AZD1222 COVID-19 vaccine. Recombination linked TRBV24-1 to TRBJ2-7; the D gene is perhaps TRBD1, from 6 matching bases. Read as DNA, the sequence is TGTGCCACCAGTGGAGGGGGTCCCTACGAGCAGTACTTC. It encodes CATSGGGPYEQYF.